The source of this TCR beta chain is a study of cytomegalovirus exposure and HLA in healthy donors. Findings and caveats of the study: Apart from CMV serostatus, no immune exposure information was available. The study assumed roughly uniform donor sequencing depth for presence/absence analyses. Most CMV-associated TCR beta chains were later found to appear HLA-restricted.

A remark on this clone: Its target is unknown.

Amplification used 60 Vbeta primers and 13 Jbeta primers. Only in-frame clones appear in the TCRdb table, and some are missing; sequencing was by immunoSEQ multiplex PCR. The sample holds over 150,000 clones, approximately 90% seen once. CDR1 and CDR2 (germline): MNHEY, SMNVEV (reference sequence). J gave up 5 bases and V 0 bases, and 8 bases lay outside the gene matches. There are 16 residues in the CDR3. This rearrangement joins TRBV27 to TRBJ2-5; 8 bases match TRBD2. The receptor comes from a woman between 25 and 40 years old in good health and CMV-seronegative. The sequencing sample was made of PBMCs. The CDR3: CASSLSNPAGAETQYF. CDR3 nucleotide sequence: TGTGCCAGCAGTTTATCGAATCCAGCGGGGGCGGAGACCCAGTACTTC.